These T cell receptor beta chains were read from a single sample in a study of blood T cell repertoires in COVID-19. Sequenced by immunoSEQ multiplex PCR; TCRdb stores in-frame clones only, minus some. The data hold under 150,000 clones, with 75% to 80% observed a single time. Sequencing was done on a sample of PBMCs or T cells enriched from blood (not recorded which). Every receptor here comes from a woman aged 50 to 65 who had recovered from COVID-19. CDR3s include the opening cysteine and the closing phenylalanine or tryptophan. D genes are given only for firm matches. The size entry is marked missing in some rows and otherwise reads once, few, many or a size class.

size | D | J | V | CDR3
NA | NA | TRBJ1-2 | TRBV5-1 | CASSKDSPAHGYTF
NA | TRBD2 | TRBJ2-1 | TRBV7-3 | CASSPSGRRRNEQFF
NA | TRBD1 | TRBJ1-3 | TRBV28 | CASSSWTGLRNTIYF
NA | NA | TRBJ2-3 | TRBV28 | CAIHRTLTDTQYF
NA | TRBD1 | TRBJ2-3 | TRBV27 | CASTKEGQGIYRDTQYF
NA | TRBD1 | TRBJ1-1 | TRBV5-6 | CASSQDRGSTEAFF
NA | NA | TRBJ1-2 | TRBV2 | CASSENSYGYTF
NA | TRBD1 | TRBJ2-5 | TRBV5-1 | CASSFGTGRGETQYF
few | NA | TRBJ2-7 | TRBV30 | CAWRQGGFSYEQYF
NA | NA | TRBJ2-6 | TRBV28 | CASSLLRGWANVLTF
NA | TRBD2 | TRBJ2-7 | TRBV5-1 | CASSLEGGISYEQYF
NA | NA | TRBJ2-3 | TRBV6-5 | CASSSVNTQYF
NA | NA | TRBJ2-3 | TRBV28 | CASAIPSETNTQYF
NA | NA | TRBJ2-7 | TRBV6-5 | CASSYQTGSYEQYF
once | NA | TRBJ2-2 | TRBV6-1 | CASSEVRAGELFF
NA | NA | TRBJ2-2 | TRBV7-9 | CASSDRGQLNTGELFF
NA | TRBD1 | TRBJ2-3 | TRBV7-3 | CASSLAQGQGSTDTQYF
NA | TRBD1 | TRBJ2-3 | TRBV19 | CASSFAGTGVTDTQYF
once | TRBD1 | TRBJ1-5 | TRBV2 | CASSDRTGAQPQHF
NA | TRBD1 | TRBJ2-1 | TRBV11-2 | CASRRPGGNEQFF
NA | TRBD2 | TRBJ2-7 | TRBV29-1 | CSTRTSGRGGYEQYF
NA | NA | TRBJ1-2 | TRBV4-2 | CASSQSRVIDYGYTF
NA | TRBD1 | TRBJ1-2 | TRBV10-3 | CAIRGTASNYGYTF
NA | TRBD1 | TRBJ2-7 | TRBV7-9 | CASSLGQDTYEQYF
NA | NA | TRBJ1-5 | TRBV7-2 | CASSLRGENQPQHF
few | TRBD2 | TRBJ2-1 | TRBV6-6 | CASSRKLRAGVLHEQFF
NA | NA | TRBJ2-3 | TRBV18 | CASSPAGVTNTQYF
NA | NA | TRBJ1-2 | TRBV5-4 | CASSLPGLRGYTF
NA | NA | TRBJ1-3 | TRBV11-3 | CASSAGSGNTIYF
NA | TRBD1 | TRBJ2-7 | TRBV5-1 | CASSLAGTGDHEQYF
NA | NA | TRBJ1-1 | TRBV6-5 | CASRWRDTEAFF
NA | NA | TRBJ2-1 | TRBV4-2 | CASSIRSGSSYNEQFF